These 28 T cell receptor beta chains originate from one sample sequenced in a study of OX40 agonist ivuxolimab in advanced cancers. Here immunoSEQ multiplex PCR was the method, and the copy in TCRdb shows in-frame clones only, minus some. The sample gives around 92,000 clones, 84% of which show up once; less than 3.5% is in the top ten. The specimen comprised CD4+ or CD8+ T cells sorted from blood, sampled in a trial of the OX40 agonist ivuxolimab. These receptors all come from an adult with an advanced solid tumor such as melanoma, head and neck, liver or kidney cancer.

This clone was recorded a few times. DNA for the CDR3: TGTGCCAGCAGTTACTCGGGGGCGTTCGGGTATGGCTACACCTTC. As protein: CASSYSGAFGYGYTF. V and J are TRBV6-6 and TRBJ1-2, with D possibly TRBD1 on 6 matching bases. Germline V CDR1 and CDR2: MNHNY, SVGAGI (reference sequence). The CDR3 covers 15 residues. Trimming cost V 0 bases and J 5 bases, with 13 bases left between them.

The rearrangement joins TRBV5-6 to TRBJ2-7; TRBD2 is a possible D gene (6 bases). Looked up from germline, CDR1 is SGHDT and CDR2 is YYEEEE. CDR3 length: 14 residues. The V end lost 3 bases, the J end lost 3 bases, and 13 bases lay between the germline ends. This chain's CDR3 is CASSSYGSRYEQYV. CDR3 bases: TGTGCCAGCAGCTCCTACGGGAGTCGCTACGAGCAGTACGTC.

This rearrangement joins TRBV30 to TRBJ1-2; no clear D. CDR1 and CDR2 from the germline V gene are GTSNPN and SVGIG (reference sequence). This CDR3 is built from 13 residues. V lost 0 bases and J 6 bases, leaving 11 bases between the germline ends. The CDR3 sequence is CAWSVKERHGYTF. The CDR3 DNA reads TGTGCCTGGAGTGTAAAGGAAAGGCATGGCTACACCTTC.

The chain employs TRBV6-6 and TRBJ2-1; D is undetermined. Trimming left V 7 bases short and J 8 bases short, with 18 bases between. CDR3 length: 14 residues. Per germline, CDR1 MNHNY and CDR2 SVGAGI (reference sequence). The CDR3, as DNA: TGTGCCAGCAACCCCCGGGCCCCCCGGGATGAGCAGTTCTTC. Protein: CASNPRAPRDEQFF.

The V and J genes are TRBV4-1 and TRBJ2-3, with TRBD2 as a possible D gene (6 bases). The CDR3 loop spans 18 amino acids. Between the trimmed V and J ends, which lost 0 bases and 0 bases, there was a span of 16 bases. Per the germline V gene, CDR1 is MGHRA and CDR2 is YSYEKL. The chain's CDR3 is CASSQEGWASVSTDTQYF. Here the CDR3 DNA reads TGCGCCAGCAGCCAAGAGGGGTGGGCTAGCGTTAGCACAGATACGCAGTATTTT.

This CDR3 reads CASHRGETGNTEAFF. The DNA for the CDR3 is TGTGCCAGCCACAGGGGCGAGACGGGTAACACTGAAGCTTTCTTT. The chain couples TRBV6-5 to TRBJ1-1; 7 bases map to TRBD1. This CDR3 region has 15 residues. Germline V gene sequence: CDR1 MNHEY, CDR2 SVGAGI. Trimming at V came to 8 bases and at J to 2 bases, leaving 11 bases not matched to a gene.

J is TRBJ2-7 and V is TRBV15, with 7 nucleotides matching TRBD1. The V gene end was trimmed by 8 bases and the J gene end by 0 bases; junction bases not matched to a gene: 4. This CDR3 region has 13 residues. Germline V CDR1 and CDR2: LNHNV, YYDKDF (reference sequence). CDR3 sequence reads: CATDRDLSYEQYV. CDR3 nucleotides: TGTGCCACCGACAGGGATCTCTCCTACGAGCAGTACGTC.

The sample holds one count of this clone. The chain is built from TRBV18 and TRBJ2-3; D is ambiguous. Germline loops: CDR1 KGHSH, CDR2 LQKENI. Trimming pared 9 bases from V and 5 bases from J, leaving 15 bases between. This CDR3 is 13 amino acids long. As DNA, the CDR3 is TGTGCCAGTTCCTCTGCTTTCCTAGATACGCAGTATTTT. Translated, it gives CASSSAFLDTQYF.

V gene TRBV7-2 combines with J gene TRBJ1-1; D might be TRBD1 (5 bases). Germline-derived CDR1 and CDR2 are SGHTA and FQGNSA. This CDR3 region has 14 residues. The V end was cut by 1 base, the J end by 5 bases, with 11 bases between. The CDR3 is CASSLDSGGTEAFF. The CDR3 DNA follows: TGTGCCAGCAGCTTAGACAGTGGGGGGACTGAAGCTTTCTTT.

The CDR3 coding sequence is TGTGCCAGCAGCGTAGGACGGACTAGCGGGGCGCAAGAGACCCAGTACTTC. It translates to CASSVGRTSGAQETQYF. The V and J genes are TRBV9 and TRBJ2-5, with 12 bases aligning to TRBD2. Germline loops: CDR1 SGDLS, CDR2 YYNGEE. V trimming: 0 bases; J trimming: 2 bases; junction bases outside the gene matches: 5. The CDR3 sequence is 17 residues long.

The rearrangement uses TRBV7-2 and TRBJ1-1, with D unclear. In germline, CDR1 is SGHTA, CDR2 FQGNSA. This CDR3 has 13 amino acids. Trimming cost V 5 bases and J 5 bases, with 12 bases left between them. Written as DNA, the CDR3 is TGTGCCAGCAGCCCAGGTGCGGTTACTGAAGCTTTCTTT. This gives the protein CASSPGAVTEAFF.

This clone was recorded only once. The CDR3: CASSDQGVGSTEAFF. DNA of the CDR3: TGTGCCAGCAGCGACCAGGGGGTGGGGAGCACTGAAGCTTTCTTT. The V and J genes are TRBV2 and TRBJ1-1, with 7 bases aligning to TRBD1. Germline CDR1 reads SNHLY; CDR2 reads FYNNEI. The CDR3 covers 15 residues. The junction had 11 bases not matched to a gene; V was cut back by 6 bases and J by 4 bases. Full variable domain (missing parts from reference TRBV2 and TRBJ1-1): EPEVTQTPSHQVTQMGQEVILRCVPISNHLYFYWYRQILGQKVEFLVSFYNNEISEKSEIFDDQFSVERPDGSNFTLKIRSTKLEDSAMYFCASSDQGVGSTEAFFGQGTRLTVV.

The chain recombines TRBV28 with TRBJ1-1; D is uncertain. Trimming stripped 2 bases from V and 3 bases from J, with 13 bases between. The CDR3 spans 15 residues. In germline, CDR1 is MDHEN, CDR2 SYDVKM. The CDR3 region is CASSLLGRADTEAFF. In DNA form, the CDR3 reads TGTGCCAGCAGTTTACTTGGTAGGGCAGACACTGAAGCTTTCTTT.

This clone appeared once. The V and J genes are TRBV6-5 and TRBJ1-4; TRBD1 agrees at 10 bases. V lost 10 bases, J lost 7 bases, and 6 bases stayed unmatched. This CDR3 comprises 13 residues. Germline V gives CDR1 MNHEY, CDR2 SVGAGI. This CDR3 reads CATRQGAFEKLFF. The CDR3 coding sequence is TGTGCCACCCGACAGGGGGCTTTTGAAAAACTGTTTTTT.

The chain combines TRBV7-3 with TRBJ1-1; 7 bases align to TRBD1. V gave up 6 bases and J gave up 1 base; unmatched junction bases: 8. Germline V gives CDR1 SGHTA, CDR2 FQGTGA. The CDR3 spans 15 residues. In DNA form, the CDR3 reads TGTGCCAGCAGGTCGGGGACAGTCACGAACACTGAAGCTTTCTTT. This gives the protein CASRSGTVTNTEAFF.

V and J are TRBV28 and TRBJ1-4; maybe TRBD1 (5 bases). The CDR3 loop spans 16 amino acids. Trimming took 4 bases from V and 7 from J, leaving 19 bases between them. Germline-derived CDR1 and CDR2 are MDHEN and SYDVKM. The CDR3 protein is CASSSSGGDVGEKLFF. CDR3 DNA sequence: TGTGCCAGCAGTTCCTCCGGCGGGGACGTTGGTGAAAAACTGTTTTTT. The full variable domain, rest sourced from reference TRBV28 and TRBJ1-4, is DVKVTQSSRYLVKRTGEKVFLECVQDMDHENMFWYRQDPGLGLRLIYFSYDVKMKEKGDIPEGYSVSREKKERFSLILESASTNQTSMYLCASSSSGGDVGEKLFFGSGTQLSVL.

The chain joins TRBV6-1 to TRBJ2-3; D is perhaps TRBD2 (5 bases). The CDR3 extends over 14 amino acids. V lost 7 bases to trimming and J lost 0 bases, with 11 bases between them. Per the germline V gene, CDR1 is MNHNS and CDR2 is SASEGT. The CDR3: CASKDSSSTDTQYF. The DNA for the CDR3 is TGTGCCAGCAAGGACTCTAGCAGCACAGATACGCAGTATTTT.

The chain is built from TRBV2 and TRBJ2-5; 12 bases match TRBD2. After removal of 4 bases from V and 3 bases from J, the junction contained 3 bases not matched to a gene. The CDR3 covers 15 residues. The germline CDR1 and CDR2 sequences are SNHLY and FYNNEI. This CDR3 is CASSGWTSGEETQYF. CDR3 nucleotides: TGTGCCAGCAGTGGTTGGACTAGCGGGGAAGAGACCCAGTACTTC.

This clone was detected only a few times. This sequence joins TRBV6-5 and TRBJ2-1; 13 positions match TRBD2. Germline V CDR1 and CDR2: MNHEY, SVGAGI. J was trimmed by 2 bases and V by 2 bases; bases with no gene match: 0. The CDR3 spans 16 residues. CDR3 sequence: CASSYTSGGAYNEQFF. CDR3 DNA: TGTGCCAGCAGTTACACTAGCGGGGGGGCCTACAATGAGCAGTTCTTC.

The genes are TRBV29-1 and TRBJ2-5, with 7 bases matching TRBD2. V shed 7 bases and J 8 bases; nucleotides not matched to a gene: 4. Germline V gene data show CDR1 as SQVTM and CDR2 as ANQGSEA. This CDR3 contains 10 residues. In nucleotides, the CDR3 is TGCAGCGGGGGGGGAGACACCCAGTACTTC. Its protein is CSGGGDTQYF.

This sequence joins TRBV11-1 and TRBJ1-1, with D unclear. This CDR3 is built from 13 residues. V lost 2 bases and J lost 2, with 6 bases in between. Per germline, CDR1 SGHAT and CDR2 FQDESV (reference sequence). CDR3 nucleotide sequence: TGTGCCAGCAGCTTACAGGAAAACACTGAAGCTTTCTTT. This encodes CASSLQENTEAFF.

The chain links TRBV4-2 to TRBJ1-5, with a weak D call TRBD1 (5 bases). Trimming left V 0 bases short and J 11 bases short, with 14 bases between. Germline CDR1 and CDR2: LGHNA and YNFKEQ. The CDR3 sequence is 14 residues long. CDR3 sequence (DNA): TGTGCCAGCAGCCAAGATGAGGACAACCCAGCCCAGCATTTT. Its protein product is CASSQDEDNPAQHF.

V is TRBV30 and J is TRBJ2-1; 10 bases agree with TRBD2. V dropped 3 bases and J dropped 9; count of bases not matched to a gene: 11. Germline V CDR1 and CDR2: GTSNPN, SVGIG (reference sequence). The CDR3 spans 15 residues. CDR3 loop: CAWRALGLASGEQFF. The DNA of the CDR3 is TGTGCCTGGAGGGCGTTGGGACTAGCGAGTGGTGAGCAGTTCTTC.

A single count supports this clone. This chain links TRBV5-4 with TRBJ1-2; D might be TRBD1 (6 bases). The CDR3 has 16 amino acids. Germline assignment: CDR1 SGHNT and CDR2 YYREEE (reference sequence). The V gene lost 1 base and the J gene lost 0 bases, with 13 bases spanning the gap. The CDR3 region has the DNA TGTGCCAGCAGCTTGCGGGGGGCCACAGCTAACTATGGCTACACCTTC. Residues: CASSLRGATANYGYTF.

The chain couples TRBV2 to TRBJ1-6; the match to TRBD1 covers 7 bases. The V segment lost 7 bases and the J segment 7 bases; nucleotides outside the gene matches: 4. The CDR3 length is 13 residues. From germline, CDR1 is SNHLY and CDR2 FYNNEI. In nucleotides, the CDR3 is TGTGCCAGCAAGGAGACAGGGAATTCACCCCTCCACTTT. Translating it yields CASKETGNSPLHF.

The chain joins TRBV4-1 to TRBJ1-1; D remains ambiguous. V gave up 4 bases and J gave up 3 bases, with 15 bases separating them. The CDR3 has 15 residues. CDR1 is MGHRA, CDR2 YSYEKL, per germline. CDR3 nucleotide sequence: TGCGCCAGCAGCCGACCTGGTATGATAGACACTGAAGCTTTCTTT. Translation: CASSRPGMIDTEAFF.

The V call is TRBV6-6, the J call TRBJ1-2, with a possible D match to TRBD1 (5 bases). Germline V CDR1 and CDR2: MNHNY, SVGAGI (reference sequence). The CDR3 covers 14 residues. Deletions cut 8 bases from V and 8 bases from J, with 21 bases between. The CDR3 sequence is CASGRELGTGGYTF. The CDR3 DNA follows: TGTGCCAGCGGCCGAGAGCTGGGGACGGGGGGCTACACCTTC.

This clone was counted only a few times. The V call is TRBV18, the J call TRBJ1-6; 9 bases agree with TRBD1. CDR3 length: 16 amino acids. V lost 4 bases, J lost 5 bases, and 6 bases stayed unmatched. Per the germline V gene, CDR1 is KGHSH and CDR2 is LQKENI. CDR3 residues: CASSLTGTGNNSPLHF. The CDR3 DNA is TGTGCCAGCTCACTCACCGGGACAGGGAATAATTCACCCCTCCACTTT.